This record looks at one T cell receptor (beta chain) sequence and its context. Its antigen is undetermined. The PCR had 60 Vbeta and 13 Jbeta primers. The repertoire was sequenced with immunoSEQ multiplex PCR; TCRdb's copy has only in-frame clones and lacks some. The data show roughly 190,000 clones, with 65% to 75% seen just once and about 5% held by the top ten. The data originate from a study of cytomegalovirus exposure and HLA in healthy donors. Whole-study results and caveats: Several of the most significant clusters appeared, in a later analysis, to be linked to common viral pathogens.

Germline V gives CDR1 MNHEY, CDR2 SVGAGI. After removal of 2 bases from V and 4 bases from J, the junction contained 1 base not matched to a gene. The CDR3 runs 15 residues. The chain links TRBV6-5 to TRBJ1-6, with 8 bases fitting TRBD1. Sequenced input: PBMCs. The receptor's source is a man aged 25-45 years in good health and CMV-seropositive. The CDR3 DNA sequence: TGTGCCAGCAGTTACACAGGGGGATATAATTCACCCCTCCACTTT. Its translation is CASSYTGGYNSPLHF.